This TCR beta chain was sequenced in a study of blood T cells in healthy people across ages (dated by TCRdb to the mid-2010s). For the wider study: In model experiments, template switching captured about one uniquely barcoded TCR beta cDNA molecule for every two T cells. Using deep sequencing normalized with unique cDNA molecular identifiers, the study measured how TCR beta repertoire diversity changes with age. The donors were split into four age groups: young (average about 15 years), middle-aged (39), aged (approximately 59) and long-lived (roughly 80). To avoid experimental bias, donors of different ages were randomly spread across the sequencing lanes. The study analyzed two additional independent replicas of 1 million unique cDNA reads from the same blood draw for two donors, one aged 18 to 29 and one aged 80 or older.

Preparation of the library involved 5' RACE. The second PCR ran for roughly 6 to 11 cycles and used a J-beta primer mix along with a sample-barcoded 5' primer. A template-switch 5' adaptor carrying 12 random nucleotides introduced a unique molecular identifier onto each TCR beta cDNA molecule. Each sample yielded at least 2.5 million CDR3-containing paired-end reads. First-strand cDNA synthesis was performed from all RNA using the Mint cDNA synthesis kit, with priming by a TRBC-specific oligonucleotide. Following uracil-DNA glycosylase treatment, all cDNA underwent a first 18-cycle PCR with the universal primers M1SS and BC2_uni_R. In the authors' own workflow: Each sample was normalized by randomly selecting 1 million high-quality reads, each carrying a distinct molecular identifier. Reads sharing molecular identifiers were discarded rather than binned into consensus sequences. MiTCR, with a Q25 quality threshold and the strictest error-elimination algorithm, was used for CDR3 identification, clonotype clustering and error correction. A nonparametric unseen species model using Euler transformation provided a lower-bound estimate of total TCR beta diversity. Using fastp trimming at Q25 and MiXCR clonotype assembly, TCRdb reanalyzed the public sequencing data and kept in-frame beta chains. Each record represents a unique CDR3 protein, reported with the most common genes and DNA among its rows. In this record, the V and J calls reflect TCRdb's handling and not the investigators' own analysis. The sample yields around 1,800,000 distinct CDR3 sequences; around 40% were counted once. 23% of the sample is in the top ten clones.

As concerns this clonotype: The specificity of this receptor is unknown. The record has no base qualities; no much larger clone is one base away.

Deletion took 6 bases off V and 4 bases off J, with a span of 15 bases between the germline ends. CDR1 is given as SQVTM and CDR2 as ANQGSEA, both from the germline V gene. The cysteine opens and the phenylalanine closes a CDR3 of 13 amino acids. Solely the CDR3 DNA is kept, with 39 bases framed from the first base. Systemically healthy Caucasian individuals from Russia, 39 in total and aged about 6 to 90 years, were included as donors. Each donor gave about 9.8 milliliters of peripheral blood, drawn into EDTA-treated Vacutainer tubes. Ficoll-Paque density-gradient centrifugation was used to isolate PBMCs, with at least 7 million per sample. Total RNA was extracted from PBMCs with Trizol reagent, with at least 5 micrograms obtained per sample. The percentages of naive CD45RAhigh/CD27high T cells were determined by flow cytometry on a PBMC aliquot from every donor. Study-wide findings and limitations: As age increased, observed TCR beta diversity per million T cells dropped in a roughly linear way, and a significant reduction was already evident by age about 40. Estimates of total diversity from one million sequenced T cells were regarded as lower bounds and underestimates. Compared with the aged group, the long-lived group had more naive CD4+ T cells, fewer expanded clones and increased TCR diversity, suggesting age selection. Because donor CMV infection status was unknown, age-related changes in expanded clonotypes were potentially confounded. Because profiling used bulk unsorted PBMCs, naive and antigen-experienced compartments could not be compared conclusively. Observed TCR beta diversity correlated strongly with the percentage of naive T cells measured by flow cytometry.

The sequence joins TRBV29-1 to TRBJ1-2; a tentative D match to TRBD1 spans 5 bases. The clonotype originates from a human donor in good health. Sequences were obtained from blood. The DNA reads TGCAGCGTGGGCCCGGAGGGGAGCTATGGCTACACCTTC. It encodes CSVGPEGSYGYTF.